This T cell receptor (beta chain) is drawn from a study of cytomegalovirus exposure and HLA in healthy donors (dated by TCRdb to about 2017). Describing the broader study: An earlier analysis of roughly 630 of the donors reported approximately 270 Gb of sequence data and approximately 110 million unique TCR beta sequences from some 180 million T cells. An early release that covered about 600 HLA-typed donors contained about 300 gigabases of sequencing data and tens of millions of unique TCR sequences. Of the roughly 400 genotyped donors, 75% to 85% were placed in the genetic ancestry cluster associated with self-reported Caucasian donors. The aim of the study was to test whether cataloging public T cell receptors could identify signatures of past pathogen exposure. The study used immunosequencing to profile the T cell repertoires of about 670 subjects and linked those repertoires to cytomegalovirus serostatus. In addition to the first cohort of roughly 700 subjects, a separate validation cohort of 130 or so different subjects was used. To predict cytomegalovirus infection status, the study combined high-throughput TCR immunosequencing, statistical association of individual TCRs with disease status, and machine learning. To study patterns of TCR occurrence, a later analysis re-analyzed previously published TCR beta repertoires from around 700 donors and added high-resolution HLA genotyping. In the later analysis, no new phenotypic data were used to find candidate immune exposures; instead, reliance was placed on TCR beta sequences and their occurrence across donors. An earlier analysis of 587 of the donors used high-throughput TCR beta sequencing to judge whether each TCR beta V gene segment behaved as functional or pseudogenic. Donor age, sex, ethnicity and CMV serostatus were compiled alongside the repertoire data. Genome-wide SNP genotypes for about three fifths of the 666 donors were used in a later genetic analysis, which treated that subset as a discovery cohort. Every repertoire in the discovery cohort had been generated on one and the same sequencing platform. HLA typing included class I and class II loci at four-digit resolution. The number of typed donors differed by locus: roughly 629-640 for A, B, C, DRB1 and DQB1; approximately 520 for DQA1; approximately 610 for DPA1; and 400 to 480 for DPB1. Because of strong linkage in the cohort, 5 or 6 DR-DQ haplotypes were treated as single units for association and clustering. Among 300 to 450 genotyped donors of the cohort, an average of about 240,000 unique TCR beta nucleotide sequences were sequenced per donor, roughly 20% of them non-productive.

The cohort was made up of 666 healthy bone marrow donors. At the time of sampling, every cohort member was nominally healthy, though immune exposures that went unrecorded were likely present. The donor tested CMV seronegative and was one of the 352 seronegative cohort members. A peripheral blood sample was provided by each donor, and peripheral blood mononuclear cells were used for TCR beta sequencing. Genomic DNA extraction from the blood cell samples was performed with the Qiagen DNeasy Blood Extraction Kit. Unmatched junction bases come to 11, with V trimmed by 5 bases and J by 9 bases. The CDR3 starts with the cysteine, ends with the phenylalanine, and has 17 residues. The read is trimmed to its CDR3 DNA, 51 bases read in frame from base 1. CDR1 SGHVS and CDR2 FNYEAQ are derived from the germline V gene. Regarding this clone: Its antigen is unknown. No much larger clone is present one base from it, and per-base qualities are unavailable.

Libraries were prepared through the immunoSEQ multiplex PCR assay. For the multiplex PCR, a mixture combining 60 forward primers for TCR Vbeta segments and 13 reverse primers for TCR Jbeta segments was used. Amplification of the CDR3 region of rearranged TCR beta genes was performed with a multiplex PCR assay on genomic DNA. The amplified TCR beta libraries were sequenced on the Illumina HiSeq System as 87-base-pair reads. As for how the authors treated the data: Across the 666 repertoires, a later analysis counted 80 million or so unique TCR beta chains, approximately 12 million of which were shared by at least two donors. A nearest-neighbor algorithm error-corrected the raw reads and collapsed the reads into unique sequences, merging closely related sequences to remove PCR and sequencing errors. CDR3 sequences were aligned to IMGT reference sequences to assign V, D and J gene segments. For a sequence to be retained, a match of at least six nucleotides was required to both a V gene segment and a J gene segment. Rearrangements were called productive when the CDR3 lacked stop codons and stayed in frame with V and J; all others were non-productive. Following IMGT convention, CDR3 was defined as the stretch from the second conserved V-encoded cysteine up to the conserved J-encoded phenylalanine. The earlier analysis of about 530 of the donors excluded any sequence lacking an unambiguous match to a single V gene segment. An earlier analysis of a few hundred of the donors called V segments functional above 56.7% productive rearrangements and segregating when the between-donor standard deviation exceeded 5%. A statistical classification framework was built to diagnose cytomegalovirus status from the catalog of TCR beta chain sequences. V and J gene assignment, in a later analysis, came from comparing TCR nucleotide sequences with IMGT/GENE-DB human TR gene sequences. In a later analysis, CDR3 sequences and most-parsimonious VDJ recombination scenarios were assigned using the TCRdist pipeline. In a later analysis, every TCR beta chain was defined by the combination of its CDR3 amino acid sequence and its V-gene family, and reads without a unique V-gene family were dropped. As a way to deal with suspected cross-contamination and a sequencing artifact, a later analysis dropped roughly 600 nucleotide sequences that were highly shared and had low generation probability. A later analysis calculated a clonal expansion index for each public chain from normalized within-repertoire ranks of inferred template counts. In a later analysis, generation probabilities were computed using a VDJ recombination model fitted to out-of-frame rearrangements, and the results were checked against IGoR. In a later analysis, hypergeometric tests were used to score TCR-TCR, TCR-HLA and TCR-CMV co-occurrence, with a repertoire-size bias correction applied to TCR pairs. To estimate false discovery rates, a later analysis permuted the HLA or CMV assignments 20 times. A later analysis grouped co-occurring TCRs with DBSCAN, adding TCRdist sequence similarity when clustering within HLA-allele-positive subsets. Co-occurrence clustering excluded repertoires with fewer than 30,000 or more than 120,000 public chains, plus five with anomalous nucleotide sharing. TCRdb obtained this table from immuneACCESS and retained in-frame rearrangements with V and J assigned. These tables miss some clones; where compared with another copy, unresolved V genes account for less than half of the shortfall, and the remainder is unexplained. The V and J calls and clone size were taken over from that table, and D and trimming were inferred from the DNA. Counted in this sample were about 110,000 clones; roughly three quarters of them appeared once. The ten largest account for around 1.2% of the sample.

The research as a whole found: According to a later genetic analysis, donors in an Asian-associated ancestry cluster had fewer N-insertions in productive TCRs than the approximately 700-donor mean. According to a later analysis, most CMV-associated TCR beta chains appeared to be HLA-restricted, and the HLA associations seemed to be driven largely by CMV exposure. Because HLA typing was missing for some donors at each locus, association tests included only the typed subset. In both the original and validation cohorts, the classifier was reported to diagnose cytomegalovirus status with high specificity and sensitivity. For the cohort, immune exposure information was limited to CMV serostatus. In the study, 164 TCR beta chains were listed as associated with cytomegalovirus. While some public TCRs were present in many individuals, most TCR sequences turned up only very rarely across donors. Seventeen rarely observed V segments, including chromosome 9 orphons, were excluded from the earlier analysis of approximately 500 of the donors because counts were too low. Presence/absence analyses assumed roughly uniform sequencing depth across donors, an assumption that may not hold. A later analysis reported that several top co-occurrence clusters appeared linked to parvovirus B19, influenza, CMV and Epstein-Barr virus. The cohort was sequenced for TCR beta chains only, and without alpha or paired-chain data the features that could be detected were limited. A few of the identified cytomegalovirus-associated TCR beta chains were confirmed in vitro to be specific for cytomegalovirus antigens. At a false discovery rate of 0.05, a later analysis linked about 17,000 TCR beta sequences to specific HLA alleles. An association between a missense DCLRE1C variant and V-gene and J-gene trimming of TCR beta chains was found in a later genetic analysis and replicated in an independent cohort. The authors suggested that the approach could potentially be generalized to other disease states and immunological phenotypes. An earlier analysis of 450 to 750 of the donors showed that most TCR beta V segments appeared in productive rearrangements either about 87% or about 30% of the time, which broadly matched IMGT annotations. The sequencing pipeline was judged likely to have produced a cluster of highly shared sequence variants as a technical artifact. Some IMGT-functional V segments, including TRBV6-2 and TRBV6-3, could not be told apart with the 87-base-pair reads, so those segments were excluded. A later analysis found that HLA-associated TCR beta chains were more clonally expanded and had lower generation probabilities than equally common non-associated chains. When HLA alleles, especially DR and DQ, strongly co-occurred, attributing TCR associations to individual alleles was difficult. Linkage disequilibrium might explain the correlated functional status among segregating V segments, but an unknown experimental factor could not be excluded. A further reported finding was that TCR beta sequences accurately predicted the HLA-A and HLA-B alleles for most subjects in the first cohort. In a later analysis, TCR association rates were found to vary across HLA loci, with the most associated TCRs seen for DRB1 alleles and the fewest for HLA-C alleles.

Sequenced input: PBMCs. The receptor's source is a man aged 35 to 55 in good health and CMV-seronegative. The chain is assembled from TRBV7-6 and TRBJ2-1, and TRBD2 aligns with 15 junction nucleotides. The CDR3 here reads CASSDPGLAGGPSEQFF. At the DNA level, the sequence is TGTGCCAGCAGCGACCCCGGACTAGCGGGAGGGCCGAGTGAGCAGTTCTTC. The CDR3 plus the reference TRBV7-6 and TRBJ2-1 genes for the other parts give the full variable domain: GAGVSQSPRYKVTKRGQDVALRCDPISGHVSLYWYRQALGQGPEFLTYFNYEAQQDKSGLPNDRFSAERPEGSISTLTIQRTEQRDSAMYRCASSDPGLAGGPSEQFFGPGTRLTVL.